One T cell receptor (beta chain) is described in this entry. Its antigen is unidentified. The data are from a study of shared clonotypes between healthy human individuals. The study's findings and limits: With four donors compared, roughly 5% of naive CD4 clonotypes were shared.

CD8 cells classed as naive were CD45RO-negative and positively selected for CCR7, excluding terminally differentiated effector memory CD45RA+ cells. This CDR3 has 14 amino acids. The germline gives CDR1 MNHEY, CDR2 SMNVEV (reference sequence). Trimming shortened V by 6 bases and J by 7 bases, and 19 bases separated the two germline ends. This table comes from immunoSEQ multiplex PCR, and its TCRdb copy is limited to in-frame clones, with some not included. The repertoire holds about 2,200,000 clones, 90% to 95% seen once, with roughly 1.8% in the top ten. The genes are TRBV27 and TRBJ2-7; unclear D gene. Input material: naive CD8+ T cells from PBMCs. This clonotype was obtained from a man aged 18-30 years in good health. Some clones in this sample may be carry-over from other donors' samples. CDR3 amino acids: CASSQSSGSWEQYF. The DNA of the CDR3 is TGTGCCAGCAGCCAGTCTAGTGGAAGTTGGGAGCAGTACTTC.